The entry that follows covers one T cell receptor (beta chain) sequence. Its antigen is unidentified. The entry originates in a study of shared clonotypes between healthy human individuals. Terminally differentiated effector memory CD45RA+ cells were excluded from the naive CD8 cells, which were CD45RO-negative and positively selected for CCR7. Regarding the study as a whole: Sharing across four donors was seen in 4% to 6.5% of naive CD4 clonotypes.

CDR1 is MNHNY and CDR2 is SVGAGI in the germline V gene (reference sequence). The CDR3 is 15 residues long. The V and J ends lost 5 bases and 2 bases respectively, with 16 bases between them. The assay was immunoSEQ multiplex PCR, and TCRdb's table has in-frame clones only and misses some. The data show over 2 million clones, approximately 95% seen once. Sequencing input: naive CD8+ T cells sorted from blood. This TCR was recovered from a man aged 18 to 35 in good health. The chain employs TRBV6-6 and TRBJ2-7; either TRBD1 or TRBD2 may fit D (5 bases each). The CDR3 coding sequence is TGTGCCAGCAGTCCGGGACCTAGAGTCCCCTACGAGCAGTACTTC. Translation gives CASSPGPRVPYEQYF.